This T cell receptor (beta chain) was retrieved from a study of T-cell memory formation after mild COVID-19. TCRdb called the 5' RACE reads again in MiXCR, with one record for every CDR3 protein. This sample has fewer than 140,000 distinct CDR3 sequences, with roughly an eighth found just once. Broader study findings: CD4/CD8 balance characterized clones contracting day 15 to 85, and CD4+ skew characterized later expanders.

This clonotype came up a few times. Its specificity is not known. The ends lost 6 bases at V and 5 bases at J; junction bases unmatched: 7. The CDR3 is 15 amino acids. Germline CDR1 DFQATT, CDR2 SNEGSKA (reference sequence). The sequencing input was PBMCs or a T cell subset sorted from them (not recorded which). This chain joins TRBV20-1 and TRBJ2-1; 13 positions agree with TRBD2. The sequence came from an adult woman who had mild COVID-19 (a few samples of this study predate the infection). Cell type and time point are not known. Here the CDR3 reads CSAKPLAGGDNEQFF. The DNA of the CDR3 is TGCAGTGCAAAACCACTAGCGGGAGGGGACAATGAGCAGTTCTTC.